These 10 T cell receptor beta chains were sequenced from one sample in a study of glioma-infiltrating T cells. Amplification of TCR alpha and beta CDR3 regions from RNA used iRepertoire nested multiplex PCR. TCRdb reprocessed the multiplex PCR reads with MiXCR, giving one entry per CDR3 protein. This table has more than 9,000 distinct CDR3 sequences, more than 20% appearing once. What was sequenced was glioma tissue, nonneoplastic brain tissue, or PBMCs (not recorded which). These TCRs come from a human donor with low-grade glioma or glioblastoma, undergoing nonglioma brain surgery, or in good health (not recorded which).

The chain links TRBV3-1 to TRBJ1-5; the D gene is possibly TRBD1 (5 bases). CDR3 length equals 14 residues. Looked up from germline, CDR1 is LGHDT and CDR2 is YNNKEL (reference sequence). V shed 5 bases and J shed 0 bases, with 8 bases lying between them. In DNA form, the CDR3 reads TGTGCCAGCAGCTGGGGGAATAGCAATCAGCCCCAGCATTTT. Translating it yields CASSWGNSNQPQHF.

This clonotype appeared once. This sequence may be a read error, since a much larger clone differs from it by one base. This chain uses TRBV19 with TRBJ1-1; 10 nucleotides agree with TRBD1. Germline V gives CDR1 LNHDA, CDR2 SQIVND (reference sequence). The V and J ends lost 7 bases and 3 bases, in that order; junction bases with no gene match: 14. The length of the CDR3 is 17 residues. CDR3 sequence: CASTLSFDRGLYTEAFF. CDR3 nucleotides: TGTGCCAGTACTCTGAGTTTCGACAGGGGGCTATACACTGAAGCTTTCTTT.

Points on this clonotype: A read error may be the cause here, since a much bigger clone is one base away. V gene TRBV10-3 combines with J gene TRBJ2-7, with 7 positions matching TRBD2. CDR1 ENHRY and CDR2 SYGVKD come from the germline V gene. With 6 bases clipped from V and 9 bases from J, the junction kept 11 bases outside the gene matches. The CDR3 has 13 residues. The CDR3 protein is CAISRLDTGGQYF. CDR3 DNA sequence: TGTGCCATCAGCAGACTAGATACGGGGGGGCAGTACTTC.

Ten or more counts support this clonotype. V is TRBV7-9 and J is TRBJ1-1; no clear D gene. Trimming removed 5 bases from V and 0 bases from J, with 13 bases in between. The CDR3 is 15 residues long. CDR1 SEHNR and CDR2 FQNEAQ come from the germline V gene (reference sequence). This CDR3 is CASSREEGLNTEAFF. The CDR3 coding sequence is TGTGCCAGCAGCCGAGAGGAGGGCCTGAACACTGAAGCTTTCTTT.

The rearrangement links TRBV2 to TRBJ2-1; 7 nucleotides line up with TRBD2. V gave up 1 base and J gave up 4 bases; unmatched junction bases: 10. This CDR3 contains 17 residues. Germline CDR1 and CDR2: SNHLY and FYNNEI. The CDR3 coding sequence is TGTGCCAGCAGTGAAGATCTCGAGGCTAGCGGTTACAATGAGCAGTTCTTC. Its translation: CASSEDLEASGYNEQFF.

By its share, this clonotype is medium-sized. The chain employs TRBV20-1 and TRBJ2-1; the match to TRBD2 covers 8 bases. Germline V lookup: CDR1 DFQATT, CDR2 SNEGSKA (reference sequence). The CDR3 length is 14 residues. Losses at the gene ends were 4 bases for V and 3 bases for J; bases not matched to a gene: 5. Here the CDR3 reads CSAIGTRHYNEQFF. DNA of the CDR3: TGCAGTGCTATCGGGACTAGACACTACAATGAGCAGTTCTTC.

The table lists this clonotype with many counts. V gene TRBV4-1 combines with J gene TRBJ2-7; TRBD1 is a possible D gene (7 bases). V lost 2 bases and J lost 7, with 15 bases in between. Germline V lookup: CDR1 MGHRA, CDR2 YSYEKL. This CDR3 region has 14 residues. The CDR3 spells CASSQLKQGREQYF. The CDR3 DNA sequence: TGCGCCAGCAGCCAACTTAAACAGGGGAGGGAGCAGTACTTC.

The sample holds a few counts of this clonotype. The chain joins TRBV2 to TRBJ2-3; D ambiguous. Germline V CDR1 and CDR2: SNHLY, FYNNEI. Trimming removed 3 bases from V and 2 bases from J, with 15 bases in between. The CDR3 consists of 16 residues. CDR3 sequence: CASSEWRWRDTDTQYF. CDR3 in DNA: TGTGCCAGCAGTGAGTGGCGTTGGCGAGACACAGATACGCAGTATTTT.

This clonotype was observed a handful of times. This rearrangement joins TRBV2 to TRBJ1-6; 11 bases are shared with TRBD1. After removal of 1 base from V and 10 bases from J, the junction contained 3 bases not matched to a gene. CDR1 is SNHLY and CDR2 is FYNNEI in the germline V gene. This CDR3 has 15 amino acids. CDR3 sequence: CASSEEGQGVSPLHF. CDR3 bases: TGTGCCAGCAGTGAAGAGGGACAGGGGGTCTCACCCCTCCACTTT.

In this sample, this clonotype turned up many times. The CDR3 protein is CASSPAGGVSTEAFF. CDR3 nucleotide sequence: TGTGCCAGCAGCCCCGCAGGGGGCGTTAGCACTGAAGCTTTCTTT. The J gene is TRBJ1-1, the V gene TRBV28; 8 bases map to TRBD1. V dropped 6 bases and J dropped 4; count of bases not matched to a gene: 10. CDR3 length: 15 amino acids. Germline V CDR1 and CDR2: MDHEN, SYDVKM.